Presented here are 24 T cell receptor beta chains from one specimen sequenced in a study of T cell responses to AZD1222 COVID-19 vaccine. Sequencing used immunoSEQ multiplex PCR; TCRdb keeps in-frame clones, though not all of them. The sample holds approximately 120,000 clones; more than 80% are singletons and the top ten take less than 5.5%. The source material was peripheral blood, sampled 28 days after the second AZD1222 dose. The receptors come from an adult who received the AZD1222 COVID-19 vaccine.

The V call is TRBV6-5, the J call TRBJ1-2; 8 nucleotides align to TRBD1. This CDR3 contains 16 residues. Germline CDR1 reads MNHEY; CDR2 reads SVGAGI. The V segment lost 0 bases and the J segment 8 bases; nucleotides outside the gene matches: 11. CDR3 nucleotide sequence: TGTGCCAGCAGTTACTCTGCGGGACAGGCTCTACAAGGCTACACCTTC. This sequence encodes CASSYSAGQALQGYTF.

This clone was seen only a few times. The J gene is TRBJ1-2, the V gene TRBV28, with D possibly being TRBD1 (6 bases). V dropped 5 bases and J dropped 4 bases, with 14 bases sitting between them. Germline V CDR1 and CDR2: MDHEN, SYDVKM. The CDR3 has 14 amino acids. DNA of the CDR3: TGTGCCAGCAGTCCAAGACAGGAGCGCTATGGCTACACCTTC. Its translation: CASSPRQERYGYTF.

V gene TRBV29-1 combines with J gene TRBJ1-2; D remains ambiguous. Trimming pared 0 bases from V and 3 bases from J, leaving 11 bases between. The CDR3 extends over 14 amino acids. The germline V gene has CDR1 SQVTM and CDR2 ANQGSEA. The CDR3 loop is CSVEDWALDYGYTF. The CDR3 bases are TGCAGCGTTGAAGATTGGGCCCTGGACTATGGCTACACCTTC.

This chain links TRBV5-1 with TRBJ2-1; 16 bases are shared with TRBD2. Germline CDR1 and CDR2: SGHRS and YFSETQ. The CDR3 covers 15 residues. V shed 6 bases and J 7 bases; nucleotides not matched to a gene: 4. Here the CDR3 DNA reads TGCGCCAGCATGGGACTAGCGGGGGGGCGGAATGAGCAGTTCTTC. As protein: CASMGLAGGRNEQFF.

The CDR3 DNA reads as TGTGCCAGCAGCTTGGTTGCCTATGGCTACACCTTC. The encoded protein is CASSLVAYGYTF. V and J are TRBV5-8 and TRBJ1-2; no definite D call. Germline assignment: CDR1 SGHTS and CDR2 YDEGEE. Trimming stripped 0 bases from V and 4 bases from J, with 4 bases between. This CDR3 is 12 amino acids long.

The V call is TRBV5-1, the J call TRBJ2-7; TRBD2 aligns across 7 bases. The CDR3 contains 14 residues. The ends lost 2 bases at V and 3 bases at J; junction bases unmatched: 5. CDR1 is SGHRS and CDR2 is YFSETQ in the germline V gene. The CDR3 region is CASSLPGGSYEQYF. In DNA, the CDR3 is TGCGCCAGCAGCTTACCGGGGGGAAGCTACGAGCAGTACTTC.

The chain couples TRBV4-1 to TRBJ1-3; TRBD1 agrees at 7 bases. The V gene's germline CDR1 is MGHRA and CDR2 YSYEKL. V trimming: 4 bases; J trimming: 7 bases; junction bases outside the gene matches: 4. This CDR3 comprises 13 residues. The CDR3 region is CASSLLQGNTIYF. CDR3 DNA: TGCGCCAGCAGCCTCCTACAGGGGAACACCATATATTTT.

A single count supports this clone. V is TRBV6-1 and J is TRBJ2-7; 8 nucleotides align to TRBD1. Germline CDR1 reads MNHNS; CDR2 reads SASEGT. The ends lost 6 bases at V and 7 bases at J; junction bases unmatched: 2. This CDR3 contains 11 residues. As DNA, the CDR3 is TGTGCCAGCAGCTGGACAGGGGAGCAGTACTTC. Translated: CASSWTGEQYF.

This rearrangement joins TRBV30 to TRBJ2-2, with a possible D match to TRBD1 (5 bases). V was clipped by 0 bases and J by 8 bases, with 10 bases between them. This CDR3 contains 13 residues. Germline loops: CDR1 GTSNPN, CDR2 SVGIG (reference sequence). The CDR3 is CAWSVKGSGELFF. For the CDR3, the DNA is TGTGCCTGGAGTGTGAAGGGGTCTGGGGAGCTGTTTTTT.

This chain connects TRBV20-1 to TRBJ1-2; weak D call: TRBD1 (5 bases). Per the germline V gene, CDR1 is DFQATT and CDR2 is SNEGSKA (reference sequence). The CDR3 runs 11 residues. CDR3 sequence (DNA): TGCAGGACGGACATTAACTATGGCTACACCTTC. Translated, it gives CRTDINYGYTF.

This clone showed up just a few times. CDR3 nucleotides: TGTGCCAGCAGTTTGCGGCGGGGGGGTTCTGACACAGATACGCAGTATTTT. Translation gives CASSLRRGGSDTDTQYF. V gene TRBV28 combines with J gene TRBJ2-3, with TRBD2 matching 9 bases. Germline lookup yields CDR1 MDHEN and CDR2 SYDVKM. V lost 3 bases, J lost 2 bases, and 9 bases stayed unmatched. The CDR3 contains 17 residues.

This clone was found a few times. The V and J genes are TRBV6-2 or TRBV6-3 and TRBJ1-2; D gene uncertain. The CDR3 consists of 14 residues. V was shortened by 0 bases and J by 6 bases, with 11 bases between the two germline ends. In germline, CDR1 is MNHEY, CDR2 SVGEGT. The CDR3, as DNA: TGTGCCAGCAGTTACTCGAGAGGGTTCGATGGCTACACCTTC. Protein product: CASSYSRGFDGYTF.

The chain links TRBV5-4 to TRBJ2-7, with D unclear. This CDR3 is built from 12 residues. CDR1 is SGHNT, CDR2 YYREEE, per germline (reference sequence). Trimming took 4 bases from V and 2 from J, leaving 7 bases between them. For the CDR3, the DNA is TGTGCCAGCAGCCAGACTGCCTACGAGCAGTACTTC. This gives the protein CASSQTAYEQYF.

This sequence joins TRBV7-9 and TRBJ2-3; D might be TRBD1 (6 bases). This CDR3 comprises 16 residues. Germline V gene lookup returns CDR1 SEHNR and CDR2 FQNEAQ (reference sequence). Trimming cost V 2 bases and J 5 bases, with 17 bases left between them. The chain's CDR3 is CASSLLGPIGGDTQYF. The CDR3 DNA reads TGTGCCAGCAGCTTACTGGGACCCATAGGGGGAGATACGCAGTATTTT.

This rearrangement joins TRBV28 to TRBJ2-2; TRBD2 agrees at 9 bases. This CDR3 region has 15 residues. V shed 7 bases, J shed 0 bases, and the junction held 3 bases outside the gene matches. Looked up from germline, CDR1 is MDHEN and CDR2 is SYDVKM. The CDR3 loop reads CASTSSGANTGELFF. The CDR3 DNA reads TGTGCCAGCACCTCTAGCGGGGCGAACACCGGGGAGCTGTTTTTT.

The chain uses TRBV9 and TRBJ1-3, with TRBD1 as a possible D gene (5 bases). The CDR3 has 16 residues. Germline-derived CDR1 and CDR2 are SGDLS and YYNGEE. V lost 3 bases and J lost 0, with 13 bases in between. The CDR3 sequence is CASSARQLDSGNTIYF. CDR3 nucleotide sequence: TGTGCCAGCAGCGCGAGACAGTTAGACTCTGGAAACACCATATATTTT.

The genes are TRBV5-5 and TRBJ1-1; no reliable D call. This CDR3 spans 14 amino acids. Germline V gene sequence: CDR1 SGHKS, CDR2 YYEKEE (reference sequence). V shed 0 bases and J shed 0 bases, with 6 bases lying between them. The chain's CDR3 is CASSLVAVNTEAFF. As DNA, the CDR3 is TGTGCCAGCAGCTTGGTAGCGGTGAACACTGAAGCTTTCTTT.

The CDR3 protein is CSVRLAGVETQYF. The CDR3, as DNA: TGCAGCGTTAGACTAGCGGGGGTGGAGACCCAGTACTTC. J is TRBJ2-5 and V is TRBV29-1, with 12 bases matching TRBD2. Trimming cost V 5 bases and J 5 bases; bases outside gene matches: 3. The germline gives CDR1 SQVTM, CDR2 ANQGSEA. The CDR3 sequence is 13 residues long. The complete variable domain, with remaining parts taken from reference TRBV29-1 and TRBJ2-5, reads SAVISQKPSRDICQRGTSLTIQCQVDSQVTMMFWYRQQPGQSLTLIATANQGSEATYESGFVIDKFPISRPNLTFSTLTVSNMSPEDSSIYLCSVRLAGVETQYFGPGTRLLVL.

CDR3 sequence (DNA): TGTGCCAGCAAGGCGGCAGATACGCAGTATTTT. This translates into CASKAADTQYF. The J gene is TRBJ2-3, the V gene TRBV28; no firm D call. Per the germline V gene, CDR1 is MDHEN and CDR2 is SYDVKM. V lost 7 bases and J 4 bases, leaving 6 bases between the germline ends. This CDR3 contains 11 residues.

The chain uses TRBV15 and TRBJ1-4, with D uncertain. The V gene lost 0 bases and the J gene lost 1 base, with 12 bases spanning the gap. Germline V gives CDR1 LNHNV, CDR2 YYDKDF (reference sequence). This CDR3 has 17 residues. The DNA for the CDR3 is TGTGCCACCAGCAGAGAGTGGGGTGATGGAACTAATGAAAAACTGTTTTTT. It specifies CATSREWGDGTNEKLFF.

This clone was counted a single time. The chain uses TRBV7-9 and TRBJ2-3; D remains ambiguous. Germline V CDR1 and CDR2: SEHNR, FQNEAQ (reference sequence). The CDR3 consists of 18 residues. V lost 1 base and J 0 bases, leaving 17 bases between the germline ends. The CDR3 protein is CASSLDLSQPTSTDTQYF. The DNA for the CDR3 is TGTGCCAGCAGCTTAGATTTGTCCCAGCCGACTAGCACAGATACGCAGTATTTT.

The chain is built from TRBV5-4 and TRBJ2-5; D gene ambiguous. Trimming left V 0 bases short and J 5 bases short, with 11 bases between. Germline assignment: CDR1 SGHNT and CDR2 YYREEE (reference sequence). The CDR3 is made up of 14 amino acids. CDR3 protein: CASSLETRWETQYF. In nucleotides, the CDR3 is TGTGCCAGCAGCTTGGAAACCAGATGGGAGACCCAGTACTTC.

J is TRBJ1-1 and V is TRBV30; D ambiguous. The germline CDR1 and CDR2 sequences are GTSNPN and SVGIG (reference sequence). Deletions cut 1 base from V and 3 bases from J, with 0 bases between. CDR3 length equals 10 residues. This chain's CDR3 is CAWSDTEAFF. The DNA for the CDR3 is TGTGCCTGGAGTGACACTGAAGCTTTCTTT.

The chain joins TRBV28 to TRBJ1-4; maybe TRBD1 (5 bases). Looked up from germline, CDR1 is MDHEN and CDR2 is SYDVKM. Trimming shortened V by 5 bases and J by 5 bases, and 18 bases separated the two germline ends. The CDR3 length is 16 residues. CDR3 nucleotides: TGTGCCAGCAGTCCCCTCCCCGGGACGGGGAATGAAAAACTGTTTTTT. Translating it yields CASSPLPGTGNEKLFF.